The T cell receptor beta chain under discussion was sequenced for a study of glioma-infiltrating T cells listed by TCRdb under 2016. Broadly, across the study: Low-grade gliomas were WHO grade II oligodendrogliomas or astrocytomas, and glioblastomas were WHO grade IV tumors sampled at initial rather than recurrent diagnosis. Before surgery, glioma patients were given dexamethasone for six or fewer days. The sequencing target for blood libraries was about 4.5- to 10-fold coverage of around 1 million peripheral T cells. Sequencing of TCR alpha- and beta-chain repertoires was performed on glioma tissue, on non-neoplastic brain tissue, and on matched peripheral blood mononuclear cells. To measure how far tissue and blood T-cell populations diverged, each tissue-infiltrating repertoire was compared against the peripheral blood repertoire of the same patient. The paired cohort comprised three low-grade glioma patients, 7 or 8 primary glioblastoma patients and three non-glioma patients contributing non-neoplastic brain tissue.

Immediately after resection, surgical brain or tumor specimens were cryofrozen in liquid nitrogen, with peripheral blood cells collected concurrently. As concerns this clonotype: Its antigen is not yet known. Base qualities are not recorded, but no much larger clone differs from it by a single base.

V lost 2 bases and J lost 2 bases; the stretch between them is 4 bases long. Taken from the germline V gene, the CDR1 and CDR2 loops are MNHEY and SVGAGI. The CDR3 runs 12 residues from the cysteine to the phenylalanine. Of all the DNA, just the CDR3 is kept, 36 bases in frame from base 1. TCR alpha and beta CDR3 regions were amplified with the iRepertoire nested amplicon-rescue multiplex PCR (arm-PCR) platform from RNA. For one-step reverse transcription and amplification, roughly 85-400 ng of tissue mRNA or PBMC total RNA was used as input. Following bead purification, Illumina adapters were added through a secondary multiplex PCR, and the libraries were then gel-purified between 200 and 400 bp. The libraries contained internal 6-nucleotide barcodes that were used for demultiplexing. The libraries were sequenced on an Illumina MiSeq using 2x220 or 2x250 nucleotide paired-end reads. On the authors' methods: Paired reads were merged using FLASH 1.2.11 and were aligned to the GRCh37 human genome using BWA-MEM, after which TRA and TRB reads were extracted. For V and J assignment, an IMGT-derived reference of cassette sequences and CDR3 motifs that included pseudogenes was used. Reads were translated in three frames, and productive CDR3s were defined by a C…FGXG motif without stop codons. A clonotype was defined as a unique combination of a V-J cassette pair and a CDR3 amino acid sequence. Reads were filtered by Hamming distance, with the threshold set by the sequence error rate of each sample in mapped regions. In TCRdb, the public reads were trimmed at Q25 with fastp and aligned with MiXCR, with productive beta chains retained. Rows are unified per CDR3 protein, each entry keeping the most common DNA and genes. The V and J calls follow TCRdb's processing rather than the paper's. For this sample there are around 350,000 distinct CDR3 sequences; about two fifths appear just once. Jointly, the top ten make up 9.5% to 15% of the sample.

Summary of the overall study and its limitations: VJ-independent divergence between tissue and blood was below expectation in non-neoplastic patients but above expectation in all gliomas, especially low-grade gliomas. The group comparisons were based on small numbers of patients: three non-neoplastic, three low-grade glioma and eight glioblastoma patients. Tissue and blood shared very few CDR3 sequences, a result attributed to high CDR3 diversity and limited sampling. Patients with low tissue-blood divergence were marked by a signature set of shared blood CDR3 motifs, and this signature set was depleted in highly divergent patients.

The sequence was collected from a human donor with low-grade glioma or glioblastoma, undergoing nonglioma brain surgery, or in good health (not recorded which). The chain is assembled from TRBV6-5 and TRBJ2-7; no confident D gene assignment can be made. The sample taken for sequencing was glioma tissue, nonneoplastic brain tissue, or PBMCs (not recorded which). The sequence in DNA is TGTGCCAGCAGTTACGACACCTACGAGCAGTACTTC. It specifies CASSYDTYEQYF.